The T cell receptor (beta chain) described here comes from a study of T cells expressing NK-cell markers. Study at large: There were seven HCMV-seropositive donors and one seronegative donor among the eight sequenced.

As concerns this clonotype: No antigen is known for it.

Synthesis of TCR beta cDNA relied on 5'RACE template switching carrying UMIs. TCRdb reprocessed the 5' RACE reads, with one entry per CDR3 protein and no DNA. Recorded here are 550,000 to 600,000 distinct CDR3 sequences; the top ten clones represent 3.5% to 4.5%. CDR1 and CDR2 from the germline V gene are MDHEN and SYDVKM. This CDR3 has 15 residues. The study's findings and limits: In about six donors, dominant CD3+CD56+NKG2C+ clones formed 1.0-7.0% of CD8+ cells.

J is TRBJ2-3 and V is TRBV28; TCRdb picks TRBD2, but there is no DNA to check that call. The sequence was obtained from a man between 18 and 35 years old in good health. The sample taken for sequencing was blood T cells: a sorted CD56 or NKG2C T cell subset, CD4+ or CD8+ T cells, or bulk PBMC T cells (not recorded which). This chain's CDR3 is CASQPSGQSTDTQYF.